These 4 T cell receptor beta chains share one sample of origin, sequenced in a study of post-analysis software for immune sequencing data. Study-wide points: There were a few TRBV segments more frequent in patients than controls, and TRBV5-6, TRBV5-1 and TRBV20-1 were among them.

Included in the TCR beta cDNA libraries were unique molecular identifiers. TCRdb re-derived calls from the PCR reads in MiXCR, one entry per CDR3 protein. The sample comprises hundreds of thousands of distinct CDR3 sequences, just under 30% of which are singletons, and 0.56% rests with the top ten. The antigens for these receptors are not known. The sample taken for sequencing was blood. These receptors originate from a girl aged 10-17 years with multiple sclerosis.

The V gene is TRBV7-2, the J gene TRBJ2-3, with TRBD2 matching 7 bases. Per germline, CDR1 SGHTA and CDR2 FQGNSA. After removal of 1 base from V and 1 base from J, the junction contained 5 bases not matched to a gene. The CDR3 consists of 16 residues. This chain's CDR3 is CASSLGVRGGTDTQYF. CDR3 coding DNA: TGTGCCAGCAGCTTAGGGGTACGGGGGGGCACAGATACGCAGTATTTT.

This chain links TRBV29-1 with TRBJ2-5; D possibly corresponds to TRBD1 (5 bases). Matching the DNA end better, TRBJ2-7 makes the J call doubtful. Germline V lookup: CDR1 SQVTM, CDR2 ANQGSEA. This CDR3 is built from 12 residues. CDR3 bases: TGCAGCGTTTGTCAAGGGGCCCACGAGCAGTACTTC. Translating gives CSVCQGAHEQYF.

The chain links TRBV4-3 to TRBJ2-5; D not certain. Trimming took off 4 bases at V and 0 bases at J, with 12 bases between the two ends. The CDR3 is 15 residues long. Germline V CDR1 and CDR2: LGHNA, YSLEER. CDR3 nucleotides: TGCGCCAGCAGCCCCGGTGGTACAGACCAAGAGACCCAGTACTTC. This translates into CASSPGGTDQETQYF.

This clonotype came up a few times. V is TRBV13 and J is TRBJ2-1; D may correspond to TRBD1 or TRBD2 (5 bases each). Per the germline V gene, CDR1 is PRHDT and CDR2 is FYEKMQ (reference sequence). V was pared by 5 bases and J by 5 bases, with 19 bases between. The CDR3 extends over 16 amino acids. CDR3 sequence (DNA): TGTGCCAGCAGCGTCCGAACTAGGGGAATTAACAATGAGCAGTTCTTC. Amino acids: CASSVRTRGINNEQFF.